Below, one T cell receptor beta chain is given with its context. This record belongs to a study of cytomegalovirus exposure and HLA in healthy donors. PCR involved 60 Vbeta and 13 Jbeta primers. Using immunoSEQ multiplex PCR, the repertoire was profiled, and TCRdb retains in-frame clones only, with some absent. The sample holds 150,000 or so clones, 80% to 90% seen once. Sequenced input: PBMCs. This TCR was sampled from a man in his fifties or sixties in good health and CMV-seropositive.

The CDR3 region has the DNA TGTGCCAGTACGCCGGCCCTAGGAGTTTACAATGAGCAGTTCTTC. Translated, it gives CASTPALGVYNEQFF. The chain couples TRBV19 to TRBJ2-1, with no clear D. In germline, CDR1 is LNHDA, CDR2 SQIVND (reference sequence). The CDR3 is 15 residues long. Trimming removed 7 bases from V and 4 bases from J, with 17 bases in between.